This T cell receptor beta chain was identified during a study of T-cell memory formation after mild COVID-19. This clonotype was detected only a few times. V dropped 4 bases and J dropped 4 bases, with 13 bases sitting between them. This CDR3 has 14 amino acids. The germline V gene has CDR1 MNHEY and CDR2 SMNVEV (reference sequence). TCRdb itself ran the 5' RACE reads through MiXCR, one entry per CDR3 protein. The top ten clones hold 8.4% of a sample with about 440,000 distinct CDR3 sequences, 20% of them seen once. The chain uses TRBV27 and TRBJ1-2, with D perhaps TRBD1 (6 bases). The receptor comes from an adult woman who had mild COVID-19 (a few samples of this study predate the infection). Cell type and time point are not known. Source material: PBMCs or a T cell subset sorted from them (not recorded which). The chain's CDR3 is CASSSPGEVYGYTF. CDR3 DNA sequence: TGTGCCAGCAGTTCACCAGGGGAGGTCTATGGCTACACCTTC.